This entry lists 17 T cell receptor beta chains sequenced from one sample in a study of shared clonotypes between healthy human individuals. Libraries were prepared by immunoSEQ multiplex PCR; TCRdb keeps only in-frame clonotypes and omits some of them. The sample lists some 200,000 clones, 90% to 95% occurring once. Sequencing was performed on naive CD4+ T cells sorted from blood. Sample subset: CD45RA+ positively selected. All receptors derive from a woman in her 30s in good health.

The chain has TRBV18 and TRBJ1-2, with D perhaps TRBD1 (6 bases). Trimming took 2 bases from V and 7 from J, leaving 11 bases between them. The CDR3 has 13 residues. Germline CDR1 reads KGHSH; CDR2 reads LQKENI. This CDR3 is CASSPTSGVGYTF. In DNA form, the CDR3 reads TGTGCCAGCTCACCAACTTCAGGGGTTGGCTACACCTTC.

V usage is TRBV15 and J usage is TRBJ2-2; 8 nucleotides line up with TRBD2. Losses at the gene ends were 0 bases for V and 5 bases for J; bases not matched to a gene: 11. CDR3 length: 18 residues. Per the germline V gene, CDR1 is LNHNV and CDR2 is YYDKDF (reference sequence). The CDR3 DNA sequence: TGTGCCACCAGCAGAGATCTCAGGAAGCGGGAGCTTACCGGGGAGCTGTTTTTT. Residues: CATSRDLRKRELTGELFF.

The chain employs TRBV11-3 and TRBJ1-4; D uncertain. V was clipped by 5 bases and J by 0 bases, with 4 bases between them. This CDR3 comprises 13 residues. Germline-derived CDR1 and CDR2 are SGHNT and YENEEA. The DNA of the CDR3 is TGTGCCAGCAGCCGCTCAACTAATGAAAAACTGTTTTTT. Translated, it gives CASSRSTNEKLFF.

This chain uses TRBV19 with TRBJ1-1; D gene unclear. CDR1 and CDR2 (germline): LNHDA, SQIVND (reference sequence). CDR3 length equals 13 residues. Trimming removed 7 bases at V and 6 bases at J, with 15 bases between. The CDR3 DNA sequence: TGTGCCAGTAACTTTCGGGGTTCGTCTGAAGCTTTCTTT. It translates to CASNFRGSSEAFF.

The genes are TRBV11-2 and TRBJ2-2; perhaps TRBD2 as D (5 bases). This CDR3 has 17 residues. From germline, CDR1 is SGHAT and CDR2 FQNNGV. V was pared by 1 base and J by 3 bases, with 15 bases between. The CDR3 DNA reads TGTGCCAGCAGCTTAGGTCTAAAGCGGAAGTACACCGGGGAGCTGTTTTTT. Translating it yields CASSLGLKRKYTGELFF.

The rearrangement uses TRBV15 and TRBJ1-4, with TRBD1 matching over 7 bases. This CDR3 contains 16 residues. Germline V gives CDR1 LNHNV, CDR2 YYDKDF (reference sequence). V lost 0 bases to trimming and J lost 7 bases; unmatched junction nucleotides: 8. CDR3 residues: CATSRDVAGGGEKLFF. The CDR3 nucleotides read TGTGCCACCAGCAGAGATGTGGCAGGGGGTGGTGAAAAACTGTTTTTT.

This clone was seen once. The chain recombines TRBV2 with TRBJ2-7; TRBD1 is a possible D gene (6 bases). V was trimmed by 7 bases and J by 2 bases, leaving 18 bases between them. The CDR3 sequence is 15 residues long. The germline V gene has CDR1 SNHLY and CDR2 FYNNEI. CDR3 loop: CASNTQGSLAYEQYF. CDR3 DNA sequence: TGTGCCAGCAATACACAGGGAAGCTTGGCCTACGAGCAGTACTTC.

The genes are TRBV7-8 and TRBJ2-5; 9 nucleotides match TRBD2. Germline V CDR1 and CDR2: SGHVS, FQNEAQ. There are 18 residues in the CDR3. V lost 3 bases to trimming and J lost 4 bases; unmatched junction nucleotides: 15. The CDR3 here is CASSLLGGGRGFGETQYF. In DNA, the CDR3 is TGTGCCAGCAGCTTGCTTGGGGGCGGGAGGGGGTTTGGAGAGACCCAGTACTTC.

The chain carries TRBV6-6 and TRBJ2-5; no reliable D call. Near its end, the DNA agrees better with TRBJ2-7, so the J call may be wrong. In germline, CDR1 is MNHNY, CDR2 SVGAGI (reference sequence). The CDR3 runs to 15 residues. CDR3 in amino acids: CASSYSMGVTYEQYF. Written as DNA, the CDR3 is TGTGCCAGCAGTTACTCGATGGGCGTCACCTACGAGCAGTACTTC.

This clone was picked up one time. Different DNA sequences within this sample yield the same CDR3. This sequence joins TRBV18 and TRBJ1-2; 11 bases map to TRBD1. The germline V gene encodes CDR1 KGHSH and CDR2 LQKENI. J lost 4 bases, V lost 3 bases, and 1 base had no gene match. There are 14 residues in the CDR3. The CDR3 region has the DNA TGTGCCAGCTCACCCGGGACAGGGGGCTATGGCTACACCTTC. It yields the protein CASSPGTGGYGYTF.

Here the CDR3 reads CASRNRDREGGYTF. The CDR3, as DNA: TGTGCCAGTAGGAACCGGGACAGGGAAGGCGGCTACACCTTC. The gene calls are TRBV19 and TRBJ1-2; 9 bases map to TRBD1. V trimming: 6 bases; J trimming: 8 bases; junction bases outside the gene matches: 10. Germline loops: CDR1 LNHDA, CDR2 SQIVND (reference sequence). The CDR3 length is 14 residues. Together with reference TRBV19 and TRBJ1-2, the CDR3 gives the full variable domain: DGGITQSPKYLFRKEGQNVTLSCEQNLNHDAMYWYRQDPGQGLRLIYYSQIVNDFQKGDIAEGYSVSREKKESFPLTVTSAQKNPTAFYLCASRNRDREGGYTFGSGTRLTVV.

The rearrangement joins TRBV2 to TRBJ2-7; TRBD2 aligns across 10 bases. The CDR3 length is 14 residues. Germline V gene sequence: CDR1 SNHLY, CDR2 FYNNEI. Losses at the gene ends were 6 bases for V and 5 bases for J; bases not matched to a gene: 7. The CDR3 is CASSSASGSNEQYF. CDR3 in DNA: TGTGCCAGCAGCTCCGCTAGCGGGAGTAACGAGCAGTACTTC.

The rearrangement links TRBV19 to TRBJ2-7; maybe TRBD1 (5 bases). The CDR3 has 14 amino acids. Germline V lookup: CDR1 LNHDA, CDR2 SQIVND (reference sequence). V was trimmed by 6 bases and J by 0 bases, leaving 12 bases between them. The CDR3 sequence: CASRSTGTSYEQYF. The DNA of the CDR3 is TGTGCCAGTAGAAGCACAGGAACCTCCTACGAGCAGTACTTC.

This chain uses TRBV27 with TRBJ2-2, with 7 bases lining up with TRBD1. After removal of 6 bases from V and 8 bases from J, the junction contained 6 bases not matched to a gene. Germline V CDR1 and CDR2: MNHEY, SMNVEV (reference sequence). The CDR3 extends over 13 amino acids. The DNA of the CDR3 is TGTGCCAGCAGAATACAGGGGCTGGGGGAGCTGTTTTTT. Protein sequence: CASRIQGLGELFF.

The chain employs TRBV6-5 and TRBJ2-6, with D unclear. CDR1 is MNHEY, CDR2 SVGAGI, per germline. The V gene lost 5 bases and the J gene lost 1 base, with 9 bases spanning the gap. This CDR3 region has 15 residues. The CDR3 spells CASSPTLSGANVLTF. In DNA form, the CDR3 reads TGTGCCAGCAGTCCGACACTGTCTGGGGCCAACGTCCTGACTTTC.

The chain joins TRBV7-9 to TRBJ2-1; possible D gene TRBD2, 7 bases. The V end was cut by 5 bases, the J end by 6 bases, with 17 bases between. Germline-derived CDR1 and CDR2 are SEHNR and FQNEAQ (reference sequence). This CDR3 region has 15 residues. DNA for the CDR3: TGTGCCAGCAGCCTCGGGGGGCGGCCGGGCAATGAGCAGTTCTTC. Its protein is CASSLGGRPGNEQFF.

This CDR3 is CASSIWDTGPLYYGYTF. DNA for the CDR3: TGTGCCAGTAGTATCTGGGACACAGGACCCCTCTACTATGGCTACACCTTC. The V and J genes are TRBV19 and TRBJ1-2; TRBD1 might be the D (6 bases). Germline CDR1 and CDR2: LNHDA and SQIVND (reference sequence). V was shortened by 3 bases and J by 3 bases, with 20 bases between the two germline ends. CDR3 length: 17 amino acids.